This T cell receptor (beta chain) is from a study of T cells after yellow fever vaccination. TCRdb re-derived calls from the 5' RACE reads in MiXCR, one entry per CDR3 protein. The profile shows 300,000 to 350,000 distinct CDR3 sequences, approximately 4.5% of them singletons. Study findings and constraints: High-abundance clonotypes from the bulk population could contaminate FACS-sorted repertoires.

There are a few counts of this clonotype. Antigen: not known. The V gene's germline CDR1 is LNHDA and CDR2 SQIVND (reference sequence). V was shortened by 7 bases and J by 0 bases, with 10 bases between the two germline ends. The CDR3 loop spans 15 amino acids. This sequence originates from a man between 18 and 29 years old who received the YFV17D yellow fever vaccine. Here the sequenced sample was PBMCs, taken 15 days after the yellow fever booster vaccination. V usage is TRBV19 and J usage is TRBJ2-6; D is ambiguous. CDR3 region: CASKRQTSGANVLTF. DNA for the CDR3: TGTGCCAGTAAAAGGCAGACCTCTGGGGCCAACGTCCTGACTTTC.